The present T cell receptor (beta chain) was sequenced within a study of control samples from healthy donors and cancer patients. This CDR3 region has 14 residues. V lost 4 bases and J lost 0, with 8 bases in between. In germline, CDR1 is SGDLS, CDR2 YYNGEE. Here immunoSEQ multiplex PCR was the method, and the copy in TCRdb shows in-frame clones only, minus some. The sample carries tens of thousands of clones, about four fifths recorded once. V is TRBV9 and J is TRBJ2-1; D call uncertain. The clonotype comes from a man aged 65 to 85 with lung cancer. The sample was PBMCs. CDR3 region: CASSPSGSYNEQFF. The CDR3 coding sequence is TGTGCCAGCAGCCCCTCGGGCTCCTACAATGAGCAGTTCTTC.